This T cell receptor (beta chain) was sequenced for a study of a mutant IDH1 vaccine in newly diagnosed glioma. A remark on this clone: Its specificity is unknown.

The time point was: week 47, end of study. Doses consisted of 300 ug of mutant IDH1 20-mer peptide each, paired with topical imiquimod. Profiled with immunoSEQ multiplex PCR; TCRdb holds only in-frame clones, not every one. The sample holds 30,000 to 40,000 clones; more than 80% are singletons and the top ten take 5% to 6%. With 8 bases clipped from V and 0 bases from J, the junction kept 5 bases outside the gene matches. Germline lookup yields CDR1 MNHNS and CDR2 SASEGT. There are 15 residues in the CDR3. This sequence was found in a woman in her thirties or forties with glioma. The sample was PBMCs, taken from a glioma patient whose treatment included an IDH1 peptide vaccine. The V and J genes are TRBV6-1 and TRBJ1-5; TRBD1 aligns across 9 bases. The CDR3 nucleotides are TGTGCCAGCGCAAGGGACAGGGATAGCAATCAGCCCCAGCATTTT. Translated: CASARDRDSNQPQHF.